The rows below give T cell receptor beta chains drawn from one sample of a study of Ad26.COV2.S vaccination and SARS-CoV-2 variants. Sequencing was performed with immunoSEQ multiplex PCR; in TCRdb, only in-frame clones are kept and a portion is missing. The data contain about 350,000 clones, 75% to 90% of them singletons. The sequencing used peripheral blood, collected in a trial of Ad26.COV2.S vaccine versus placebo. The receptor set was obtained from a person aged 18-65 years who received the Ad26.COV2.S COVID-19 vaccine or a placebo. CDR3s include the opening cysteine and the closing phenylalanine or tryptophan. D genes are given only for firm matches. Not all rows give a size; the values are once, few, many and, for expanded clones, a class.

size,J,D,V,CDR3,DNA
.,TRBJ1-5,.,TRBV19,CASSLQGNQPQHF,TGTGCCAGTAGTCTTCAGGGGAACCAGCCCCAGCATTTT
.,TRBJ1-2,.,TRBV2,CASSEQAYGYTF,TGTGCCAGCAGTGAACAGGCTTATGGCTACACCTTC
.,TRBJ2-7,TRBD2,TRBV7-2,CASSLWGSGSSGEQYF,TGTGCCAGCAGCTTATGGGGTAGCGGGAGTTCTGGCGAGCAGTACTTC
.,TRBJ2-1,.,TRBV6-2/TRBV6-3,CASSYANNEQFF,TGTGCCAGCAGTTACGCTAACAATGAGCAGTTCTTC
once,TRBJ2-5,.,TRBV5-1,CASSPGTGVETQYF,TGCGCCAGCAGCCCTGGCACAGGAGTAGAGACCCAGTACTTC
once,TRBJ2-2,.,TRBV2,CASKTGTNTGELFF,TGTGCCAGCAAGACGGGCACGAACACCGGGGAGCTGTTTTTT
once,TRBJ2-3,TRBD1,TRBV5-6,CASSFTSGTGGPDTQYF,TGTGCCAGCAGTTTCACCTCCGGGACAGGGGGCCCAGATACGCAGTATTTT
.,TRBJ1-5,.,TRBV6-2/TRBV6-3,CASSYFAGSNQPQHF,TGTGCCAGCAGTTATTTTGCAGGTAGCAATCAGCCCCAGCATTTT
few,TRBJ2-2,.,TRBV5-4,CASSSRSRTGELFF,TGTGCCAGCAGCTCTCGGTCCCGTACCGGGGAGCTGTTTTTT
.,TRBJ2-1,.,TRBV29-1,CSVEASRYNEQFF,TGCAGCGTTGAGGCAAGCCGATACAATGAGCAGTTCTTC
.,TRBJ2-1,.,TRBV5-1,CASSLKQGGYNEQFF,TGCGCCAGCAGCTTGAAACAGGGAGGCTACAATGAGCAGTTCTTC
.,TRBJ2-7,.,TRBV27,CASSLGRGGEQYF,TGTGCCAGCAGTTTGGGGAGAGGGGGCGAGCAGTACTTC
.,TRBJ2-2,TRBD2,TRBV4-1,CASSQEGASGSGTGELFF,TGCGCCAGCAGCCAAGAAGGTGCTAGCGGGAGCGGCACCGGGGAGCTGTTTTTT
.,TRBJ1-5,.,TRBV10-1,CASSAGPTLLYSNQPQHF,TGCGCCAGCAGTGCGGGACCGACACTTCTATATAGCAATCAGCCCCAGCATTTT
.,TRBJ2-4,TRBD1,TRBV12-3/TRBV12-4,CASSLGQGFIQYF,TGTGCCAGCAGTTTGGGACAGGGGTTCATTCAGTACTTC
.,TRBJ2-3,.,TRBV20-1,CSASGSSTDTQYF,TGCAGTGCTAGTGGGTCCAGCACAGATACGCAGTATTTT
once,TRBJ1-2,TRBD1,TRBV4-2,CASSYGTDGGDGYTF,TGTGCCAGCAGCTATGGGACAGATGGAGGAGACGGCTACACCTTC
.,TRBJ1-5,TRBD1,TRBV6-5,CASSPDRVNQPQHF,TGTGCCAGCAGCCCCGACAGGGTCAATCAGCCCCAGCATTTT
.,TRBJ1-3,.,TRBV28,CASSTPSGNTIYF,TGTGCCAGCAGTACCCCCTCTGGAAACACCATATATTTT
.,TRBJ1-1,.,TRBV6-6,CASSYSGGASTEAFF,TGTGCCAGCAGTTACTCTGGGGGGGCCTCCACTGAAGCTTTCTTT
.,TRBJ1-1,.,TRBV25-1,CASSSPNTEAFF,TGTGCCAGCAGTTCGCCTAACACTGAAGCTTTCTTT
.,TRBJ1-2,.,TRBV28,CASSAGGWDAGYYGYTF,TGTGCCAGCAGCGCGGGCGGGTGGGACGCCGGATACTATGGCTACACCTTC
.,TRBJ1-6,TRBD1,TRBV5-1,CASSLDRGDSPLHF,TGCGCCAGCAGCTTGGACAGGGGAGATTCACCCCTCCACTTT
.,TRBJ1-2,.,TRBV7-2,CASSLGGYGNVKTYYGYTF,TGTGCCAGCAGCTTAGGAGGGTATGGAAACGTGAAAACTTACTATGGCTACACCTTC
.,TRBJ1-4,.,TRBV4-1,CASSQVWGANEKLFF,TGCGCCAGCAGCCAAGTTTGGGGAGCTAATGAAAAACTGTTTTTT
.,TRBJ2-3,TRBD2,TRBV19,CASSILRPSGDADTQYF,TGTGCCAGTAGTATACTGAGACCTAGCGGGGATGCAGATACGCAGTATTTT
.,TRBJ2-3,TRBD1,TRBV14,CASSLGQSADTQYF,TGTGCCAGCAGCCTGGGACAGTCTGCGGATACGCAGTATTTT
.,TRBJ2-5,.,TRBV27,CASSLTGPETQYF,TGTGCCAGCAGTTTGACAGGCCCAGAGACCCAGTACTTC
.,TRBJ1-1,.,TRBV7-9,CASRRTGESTEAFF,TGTGCCAGCAGACGTACCGGGGAAAGCACTGAAGCTTTCTTT
.,TRBJ1-2,.,TRBV12-3/TRBV12-4,CASSLGGFYGYTF,TGTGCCAGCAGTTTAGGGGGGTTCTATGGCTACACCTTC
.,TRBJ2-1,.,TRBV28,CASSWGTYNEQFF,TGTGCCAGCAGTTGGGGGACCTACAATGAGCAGTTCTTC
.,TRBJ1-1,.,TRBV5-1,CASRGLVNTEAFF,TGCGCCAGCAGGGGTTTAGTTAACACTGAAGCTTTCTTT
.,TRBJ2-2,.,TRBV3-1/TRBV3-2,CASSPHTTGLIYTGELFF,TGTGCCAGCAGCCCCCATACTACAGGGTTAATTTACACCGGGGAGCTGTTTTTT
.,TRBJ2-2,.,TRBV7-9,CASSLADNTGELFF,TGTGCCAGCTCCTTAGCGGACAACACCGGGGAGCTGTTTTTT
.,TRBJ1-5,.,TRBV20-1,CSASISGQPQHF,TGCAGTGCTAGTATATCTGGGCAGCCCCAGCATTTT
.,TRBJ2-6,.,TRBV7-6,CASSPPSSGANVLTF,TGTGCCAGCAGCCCCCCGAGCTCTGGGGCCAACGTCCTGACTTTC
.,TRBJ2-2,.,TRBV6-5,CASSPSGPTGELFF,TGTGCCAGCAGTCCTTCGGGGCCCACCGGGGAGCTGTTTTTT
once,TRBJ1-5,.,TRBV6-6,CASRGGNQPQHF,TGTGCCAGCAGGGGGGGCAATCAGCCCCAGCATTTT
.,TRBJ1-5,.,TRBV2,CASRGIQGINQPQHF,TGTGCCAGCAGGGGAATACAGGGAATCAATCAGCCCCAGCATTTT
.,TRBJ1-5,.,TRBV19,CASSMGRSGQPQHF,TGTGCCAGTAGTATGGGCAGGTCCGGTCAGCCCCAGCATTTT
.,TRBJ2-7,TRBD1,TRBV27,CASSLNRGSGISNEQYF,TGTGCCAGCAGTTTGAACAGGGGATCAGGTATCTCGAACGAGCAGTACTTC